Below, 4 T cell receptor beta chains from the same sample are listed, as sequenced in a study of CD8 T cells in ankylosing spondylitis. Study-level points and caveats: Among TCR beta sequences, a motif of under 10 highly homologous variants appeared characteristic of ankylosing spondylitis blood.

MiXCR, run by TCRdb on the 5' RACE reads, gives a single entry per CDR3 protein. The sample includes approximately 300,000 distinct CDR3 sequences, roughly 8% seen only once; the top ten take just over 14%. Antigens for these TCRs are unknown. Sequenced input: blood, either unsorted or a sorted T cell fraction (not recorded which). The receptors derive from a male donor with ankylosing spondylitis.

A few counts support this clonotype. The chain joins TRBV12-3 or TRBV12-4 to TRBJ2-5; D not resolved. The CDR3 runs to 15 residues. The V and J ends lost 0 bases and 5 bases respectively, with 13 bases between them. The CDR3 spells CASSLADRVVETQYF. Written as DNA, the CDR3 is TGTGCCAGCAGTTTAGCGGACCGCGTTGTGGAGACCCAGTACTTC.

This clonotype has just a few counts. The gene calls are TRBV6-5 and TRBJ2-7, with D possibly TRBD2 on 7 matching bases. CDR3 length: 17 amino acids. Germline CDR1 and CDR2: MNHEY and SVGAGI. Deletions cut 3 bases from V and 0 bases from J, with 18 bases between. This CDR3 reads CASSYWGGGPSSYEQYF. Here the CDR3 DNA reads TGTGCCAGCAGTTATTGGGGGGGGGGCCCCAGCTCCTACGAGCAGTACTTC.

This clonotype was detected many times. V is TRBV7-9 and J is TRBJ1-5; D unclear. The CDR3 consists of 13 residues. The V end lost 3 bases, the J end lost 5 bases, and 8 bases lay between the germline ends. Per the germline V gene, CDR1 is SEHNR and CDR2 is FQNEAQ (reference sequence). The CDR3 DNA reads TGTGCCAGCAGCTTGTCCAGTTATCAGCCCCAGCATTTT. Its translation is CASSLSSYQPQHF.

This clonotype has more than one count but fewer than ten. The gene calls are TRBV29-1 and TRBJ2-2; TRBD1 matches at 8 bases. CDR1 is SQVTM, CDR2 ANQGSEA, per germline. Trimming cost V 4 bases and J 5 bases; bases outside gene matches: 9. The CDR3 totals 15 residues. For the CDR3, the DNA is TGCAGCGTTGGAGACAGGGGAGTGGGTACCGGGGAGCTGTTTTTT. It codes for CSVGDRGVGTGELFF.